A selection of T cell receptor beta chains follows, all from one sample in a study of identical twins. Each CDR3 protein is one row after TCRdb ran MiXCR on the 5' RACE reads. The sample yields 1.5 million or so distinct CDR3 sequences, less than 35% seen once. The sample comprised cord blood. All receptors derive from a newborn girl in good health. Both conserved end residues are part of each CDR3. D genes are given only for firm matches. Part of the rows lack a size; the others show once, few, many or a class for expanded clones.

DNA: TGCAGTGCTAGAGGGGCCGAGGGCCTTTGGGGTGGCAAAAACATTCAGTACTTC
CDR3: CSARGAEGLWGGKNIQYF
size: .
D: .
J: TRBJ2-4
V: TRBV20-1

DNA: TGTGCCAGCAGCCAAACCGGGGCTAGCGTGGGGAATACGCAGTATTTT
CDR3: CASSQTGASVGNTQYF
size: .
D: .
J: TRBJ2-3
V: TRBV4-2

DNA: TGTGCCAGCAATCCGGGACAGGGCACAGATACGCAGTATTTT
CDR3: CASNPGQGTDTQYF
size: .
D: TRBD1
J: TRBJ2-3
V: TRBV12-3/TRBV12-4

DNA: TGCAGCGTTCAACAGGGTTTGACAGATACGCAGTATTTT
CDR3: CSVQQGLTDTQYF
size: few
D: .
J: TRBJ2-3
V: TRBV29-1

DNA: TGCAGCGTTGAAAAACAGGACCGCGTCGGCGAGCAGTACTTC
CDR3: CSVEKQDRVGEQYF
size: .
D: .
J: TRBJ2-7
V: TRBV29-1

DNA: TGCAGCGTTCTCGAAGGCGACGAGCAGTACTTC
CDR3: CSVLEGDEQYF
size: .
D: .
J: TRBJ2-7
V: TRBV29-1

DNA: TGTGCCAGCAGCCCCAGCCCAGGGGTTCAAGAGACCCAGTACTTC
CDR3: CASSPSPGVQETQYF
size: few
D: .
J: TRBJ2-5
V: TRBV9

DNA: TGTGCCAGCAGCGTCAGGAATAGCAATCAGCCCCAGCATTTT
CDR3: CASSVRNSNQPQHF
size: .
D: .
J: TRBJ1-5
V: TRBV9

DNA: TGCAGTGCTAGGTACCTTCGCTCCGGTCTGAACACCGGGGAGCTGTTTTTT
CDR3: CSARYLRSGLNTGELFF
size: once
D: .
J: TRBJ2-2
V: TRBV20-1

DNA: TGTGCCAGCAGCTGGACAGGGGAACCTCTTTATGGCTACACCTTC
CDR3: CASSWTGEPLYGYTF
size: .
D: TRBD1
J: TRBJ1-2
V: TRBV27

DNA: TGTGCCAGCAGCCAAACTGTTCAAGAGACCCAGTACTTC
CDR3: CASSQTVQETQYF
size: .
D: .
J: TRBJ2-5
V: TRBV3-1

DNA: TGCAGCGTGACAGGGACAGGGTCATTCTACGAGCAGTACTTC
CDR3: CSVTGTGSFYEQYF
size: few
D: TRBD1
J: TRBJ2-7
V: TRBV29-1

DNA: TGCAGCGGTCGTACAGCGCTAAAAGAGACCCAGTACTTC
CDR3: CSGRTALKETQYF
size: many
D: .
J: TRBJ2-5
V: TRBV29-1

DNA: TGTGCCAGCAGCCCGTCTAGCGGGGGGAAGGGGACCCAGTACTTC
CDR3: CASSPSSGGKGTQYF
size: .
D: TRBD2
J: TRBJ2-5
V: TRBV7-9

DNA: TGTGCCAGCAGTGAAGAAAAGTACTTC
CDR3: CASSEEKYF
size: few
D: .
J: TRBJ2-7
V: TRBV6-1

DNA: TGTGCCAGCAGCGGGGGGTTAGAGTATGGCTACACCTTC
CDR3: CASSGGLEYGYTF
size: .
D: .
J: TRBJ1-2
V: TRBV7-9

DNA: TGTGCCACCCGGGCCAGCGATCAAGAGACCCAGTACTTC
CDR3: CATRASDQETQYF
size: few
D: .
J: TRBJ2-5
V: TRBV10-3

DNA: TGTGCCAGCAGCTTTAGACCCTCGGGGGGGAGGAATGAAAAACTGTTTTTT
CDR3: CASSFRPSGGRNEKLFF
size: few
D: .
J: TRBJ1-4
V: TRBV11-2

DNA: TGTGCCAGCAGCCAATCCGCTCTGGGAGGCAGCCTCAATCAGCCCCAGCATTTT
CDR3: CASSQSALGGSLNQPQHF
size: .
D: .
J: TRBJ1-5
V: TRBV4-2

DNA: TGCAGTGCCCACCGACTAGCGTCGGTTGAAATCCTCTACGAGCAGTACTTC
CDR3: CSAHRLASVEILYEQYF
size: .
D: TRBD2
J: TRBJ2-7
V: TRBV20-1

DNA: TGTGCCAGCCCCCGTCCTGGGGCCAACGTCCCGACTTTC
CDR3: CASPRPGANVPTF
size: .
D: .
J: TRBJ2-6
V: TRBV27

DNA: TGCGCCAGCAGCCCCAGACAGGGCCAAAAACTGTTTTTT
CDR3: CASSPRQGQKLFF
size: few
D: TRBD1
J: TRBJ1-4
V: TRBV4-1

DNA: TGTGCCAGCAGCTTAGATAGTTGGAGCTCCTACAATGAGCAGTTCTTC
CDR3: CASSLDSWSSYNEQFF
size: few
D: .
J: TRBJ2-1
V: TRBV7-2

DNA: TGTGCCAGCAGTTTATCGGCCCTAAACTCCTACAATGAGCAGTTCTTC
CDR3: CASSLSALNSYNEQFF
size: few
D: .
J: TRBJ2-1
V: TRBV27

DNA: TGTGCCAGCAGCTTAGTGTCTAGTACCTACAATGAGCAGTTCTTC
CDR3: CASSLVSSTYNEQFF
size: few
D: .
J: TRBJ2-1
V: TRBV7-2

DNA: TGTGCCAGCAGCTTCCCGATTAGCGGGACCTCCTACGAGCAGTACTTC
CDR3: CASSFPISGTSYEQYF
size: few
D: TRBD2
J: TRBJ2-7
V: TRBV28

DNA: TGCAGTGCTAGAGGACGGACCGTCTCCTATAATTCACCCCTCCACTTT
CDR3: CSARGRTVSYNSPLHF
size: .
D: .
J: TRBJ1-6
V: TRBV20-1

DNA: TGCAGTGCTAGGGAACAGGGGGCCTCCTACGAGCAGTACTTC
CDR3: CSAREQGASYEQYF
size: .
D: TRBD1
J: TRBJ2-7
V: TRBV20-1

DNA: TGCGCCAGCAGCCCCAAGCGGGGACACACAGATACGCAGTATTTT
CDR3: CASSPKRGHTDTQYF
size: .
D: .
J: TRBJ2-3
V: TRBV4-1

DNA: TGTGCCAGCAGCGGGACTATCCACGAGCAGTACTTC
CDR3: CASSGTIHEQYF
size: few
D: TRBD2
J: TRBJ2-7
V: TRBV6-6

DNA: TGCGCCAGCAGCCGGGGACTAGCGCCTACCAATGAGCAGTTCTTC
CDR3: CASSRGLAPTNEQFF
size: .
D: TRBD2
J: TRBJ2-1
V: TRBV5-1

DNA: TGTGCCAGCAGCTTCTACGGGAGTAGCCCCTACGAGCAGTACTTC
CDR3: CASSFYGSSPYEQYF
size: .
D: .
J: TRBJ2-7
V: TRBV7-2

DNA: TGTGCCTGGAACTATCAGCCCCAGCATTTT
CDR3: CAWNYQPQHF
size: .
D: .
J: TRBJ1-5
V: TRBV30

DNA: TGCAGTGCTAGAGGGCGGCCTCCCTTGAACACTGAAGCTTTCTTT
CDR3: CSARGRPPLNTEAFF
size: .
D: .
J: TRBJ1-1
V: TRBV20-1

DNA: TGTGCCAGCAGCTTGGGAACAGCGGGAGAAGAGACCCAGTACTTC
CDR3: CASSLGTAGEETQYF
size: .
D: TRBD2
J: TRBJ2-5
V: TRBV5-8

DNA: TGCAGTGCGGGGACTCAGCGTGCCTACGAGCAGTACTTC
CDR3: CSAGTQRAYEQYF
size: .
D: .
J: TRBJ2-7
V: TRBV20-1

DNA: TGTGCCAGCAGTCAATACGGGACTCTTCTGGATACGCAGTATTTT
CDR3: CASSQYGTLLDTQYF
size: .
D: .
J: TRBJ2-3
V: TRBV6-5